This passage covers 32 T cell receptor beta chains from one sample sequenced in a study of tumor-infiltrating lymphocytes in primary liver carcinoma. The authors made TCR beta cDNA from 450 to 600 ng total RNA with a constant-region primer. Libraries for TCR beta were built through three nested multiplex PCR rounds, which together made up a slightly modified ARM-PCR procedure. A C-beta reverse primer and TRBV1-TRBV30 forward primers served in each of the first two PCR rounds, at about 10 cycles apiece. TCRdb passed the multiplex PCR reads through MiXCR, listing each CDR3 protein once. The sample records 200,000 or so distinct CDR3 sequences, 65% being singletons. Blood RNA originated from unsorted whole blood, with germline DNA additionally extracted. The sequenced sample was peripheral blood. The origin of the receptors is a woman aged 60-70 years with primary liver carcinoma and hepatitis B virus infection.

V gene TRBV11-2 combines with J gene TRBJ2-2; TRBD2 matches at 10 bases. The germline V gene has CDR1 SGHAT and CDR2 FQNNGV. After removal of 9 bases from V and 7 bases from J, the junction contained 8 bases not matched to a gene. The CDR3 length is 14 residues. CDR3 coding DNA: TGTGCCAGTAGCATGGCTAGCGGGGGCGGGGAGCTGTTTTTT. Its protein is CASSMASGGGELFF.

To note about this clonotype: An end of the junction differs from the germline gene, which may be a read error. The rearrangement joins TRBV11-2 to TRBJ2-7, with 12 bases fitting TRBD2. Germline V gene sequence: CDR1 SGHAT, CDR2 FQNNGV. This CDR3 spans 15 amino acids. CDR3 sequence (DNA): TGTGTCAGCGGCCCATGGACTAGCGGGAAATACGAGCAGTACTTC. Protein product: CVSGPWTSGKYEQYF.

As regards this clonotype: At one end, the junction sequence differs from germline, possibly due to a read error. The chain joins TRBV4-3 to TRBJ1-6; 10 nucleotides align to TRBD1. Germline V gene data show CDR1 as LGHNA and CDR2 as YSLEER. The CDR3 has 16 amino acids. Written as DNA, the CDR3 is TGCACCAGCAGCTTCTGGGACAGGGGAAGGAATTCACCCCTCCACTTT. This sequence encodes CTSSFWDRGRNSPLHF.

On this clonotype: Relative to the germline gene, one junction end is altered; a read error may explain this. The J gene is TRBJ2-1, the V gene TRBV11-2; D perhaps matches TRBD2 (5 bases). This CDR3 comprises 16 residues. Germline-derived CDR1 and CDR2 are SGHAT and FQNNGV. The CDR3 DNA reads TGTGCAAGCAGCCCCGTTCGGGCTAGCCGTTACAATGAGCAGATCTTC. Its protein product is CASSPVRASRYNEQIF.

To note about this clonotype: One junction end disagrees with the germline gene, perhaps due to a read error. The V gene is TRBV11-3, the J gene TRBJ2-1, with TRBD1 matching 9 bases. Germline CDR1 is SGHNT and CDR2 is YENEEA. The CDR3 contains 16 residues. DNA of the CDR3: TGTGCCAGCAGCCCCCGGGGGACAGGGACCTACCATGAACAGTTCTTC. This codes for CASSPRGTGTYHEQFF.

Comments on this clonotype: A read error is possible here, since a much larger clone lies one base away. J is TRBJ1-4 and V is TRBV4-2, with D hard to call. V dropped 5 bases and J dropped 8 bases, with 18 bases sitting between them. Germline lookup yields CDR1 LGHNA and CDR2 YNFKEQ. This CDR3 is built from 15 residues. Here the CDR3 DNA reads TGTGCCAGCAGCAAATCCCCCCGTCCGGGGGAAAAACTGTTTTTT. Translated, it gives CASSKSPRPGEKLFF.

The V call is TRBV6-1, the J call TRBJ1-5; D ambiguous. Germline CDR1 MNHNS, CDR2 SASEGT. The CDR3 spans 16 residues. The ends were cut back, 8 bases at V and 10 bases at J, with 27 bases in the middle. The CDR3 DNA reads as TGTGCCAGCCGAGGGTGGGCCCCGGGTCTACTTCATCCCCAGCATTTT. It codes for CASRGWAPGLLHPQHF.

Notes on this clonotype: A read error may be the cause here, since a much bigger clone is one base away. The chain uses TRBV29-1 and TRBJ2-5; 7 bases align to TRBD1. Germline assignment: CDR1 SQVTM and CDR2 ANQGSEA. The length of the CDR3 is 10 residues. The CDR3 reads CNVGQGAQYF. The CDR3 DNA sequence: TGCAACGTTGGGCAGGGGGCCCAGTACTTC. Full variable domain (rest looked up from reference TRBV29-1 and TRBJ2-5): SAVISQKPSRDICQRGTSLTIQCQVDSQVTMMFWYRQQPGQSLTLIATANQGSEATYESGFVIDKFPISRPNLTFSTLTVSNMSPEDSSIYLCNVGQGAQYFGPGTRLLVL.

The chain is built from TRBV6-5 and TRBJ2-7, with D hard to call. The CDR3 sequence is 17 residues long. Germline V gene data show CDR1 as MNHEY and CDR2 as SVGAGI. V shed 4 bases and J shed 0 bases, with 19 bases lying between them. CDR3 DNA: TGTGCCAGCAGTTCCCCCCCCGGATGCAGGACCTCCTACGAGCAGTACTTC. This gives the protein CASSSPPGCRTSYEQYF.

Concerning this clonotype itself: The conserved phenylalanine or tryptophan normally closing the CDR3 is absent here, so this likely arose from a read error. The DNA is omitted, as the CDR3 cannot be located on it reliably, and the CDR3 follows TCRdb's listing. The rearrangement links TRBV29-1 to TRBJ1-2; the DNA was not used to check the table's D call, TRBD1. The CDR3 comprises 14 residues, both ends counted. Germline values: CDR1 SQVTM, CDR2 ANQGSEA. CDR3 amino acids: CSVDPGRGDYGYTI.

With respect to this clonotype: A much larger clonotype is one base distant, so this may be a read error. This chain links TRBV30 with TRBJ2-3, with TRBD2 matching 9 bases. The V gene's germline CDR1 is GTSNPN and CDR2 SVGIG (reference sequence). CDR3 length: 15 residues. V was pared by 5 bases and J by 4 bases, with 10 bases of the junction left unmatched. The chain's CDR3 is CAWQAGLARADTQYF. The CDR3 region has the DNA TGTGCCTGGCAAGCGGGACTAGCACGCGCAGATACGCAGTATTTT.

This clonotype was counted many times. The chain uses TRBV6-5 and TRBJ2-7; tentatively, D is TRBD2 (6 bases). This CDR3 has 15 residues. Germline V CDR1 and CDR2: MNHEY, SVGAGI. V lost 4 bases to trimming and J lost 2 bases, with 15 bases between them. The CDR3 DNA follows: TGTGCCAGCAGTTTCGGAATGGGGGGAACCTACGAGCAGTACTTC. Residues: CASSFGMGGTYEQYF.

The chain recombines TRBV12-3 or TRBV12-4 with TRBJ1-5; the D gene is possibly TRBD1 (6 bases). V lost 8 bases, J lost 11 bases, and 22 bases lay in between. The CDR3 loop spans 14 amino acids. CDR3 amino acids: CASLIENSGQSQHF. For the CDR3, the DNA is TGTGCCAGCCTTATTGAAAACTCCGGACAGTCCCAGCATTTT.

For this clonotype: Because the CDR3 is missing its conserved closing phenylalanine or tryptophan, this is likely a read error. DNA for the CDR3: TGTCCCAGCAGCTTAAGCGGGTTCGGTGAAAAACTGTTTATT. Translating gives CPSSLSGFGEKLFI. V gene TRBV11-2 combines with J gene TRBJ1-4; D is uncertain. This CDR3 has 14 amino acids. CDR1 is SGHAT and CDR2 is FQNNGV in the germline V gene.

Concerning this clonotype: Possible read error: a much larger clone is one base away. The rearrangement uses TRBV10-3 and TRBJ2-5; D is undetermined. Germline CDR1 ENHRY, CDR2 SYGVKD. There are 13 residues in the CDR3. CDR3 DNA: TGTGACATCAGTGAGTCTGACCAAGAGACCCAGTACTTC. Translating gives CDISESDQETQYF.

This clonotype was seen many times. The V call is TRBV29-1, the J call TRBJ2-2, with 7 nucleotides matching TRBD2. The CDR3 is made up of 13 amino acids. Germline CDR1 SQVTM, CDR2 ANQGSEA. The V and J ends lost 6 bases and 4 bases, in that order; junction bases with no gene match: 5. This chain's CDR3 is CSVPTSSTGELFF. CDR3 coding DNA: TGCAGCGTCCCGACTAGCAGCACCGGGGAGCTGTTTTTT.

This clonotype appeared a single time. The CDR3 sequence is CASSPFGEAKKIQYF. The CDR3 DNA follows: TGCGCCAGCAGCCCCTTCGGGGAAGCCAAAAAGATCCAGTACTTC. The chain joins TRBV4-1 to TRBJ2-4; a weak D match, TRBD2 (5 bases). The CDR3 length is 15 residues. CDR1 and CDR2 (germline): MGHRA, YSYEKL. Trimming pared 4 bases from V and 13 bases from J, leaving 23 bases between.

A note on this clonotype: This clone may be a read error of a much larger clone one base away. Because it lacks the conserved phenylalanine or tryptophan at the end, this CDR3 is likely a read error. V gene TRBV12-3 or TRBV12-4 combines with J gene TRBJ1-2; tentative D call: TRBD1 (5 bases). The V and J ends lost 2 bases and 4 bases respectively, with 8 bases between them. The CDR3 is 13 amino acids. The CDR3 here is CASSLWGTYGYTL. CDR3 nucleotide sequence: TGTGCCAGCAGTTTATGGGGCACCTATGGCTACACCTTG.

Concerning this clonotype: An end of the junction differs from the germline gene, which may be a read error. The CDR3 is CASSQGRSGSYNGQFF. CDR3 coding DNA: TGTGCCAGCAGCCAAGGACGTAGCGGGAGCTACAATGGGCAGTTCTTC. This chain uses TRBV14 with TRBJ2-1, with 9 bases fitting TRBD2. CDR1 and CDR2 from the germline V gene are SGHDN and FVKESK. The CDR3 sequence is 16 residues long.

Turning to this clonotype: The junction differs from germline at one of its ends, possibly a read error. J is TRBJ2-6 and V is TRBV29-1; D tentatively reads TRBD1 or TRBD2 (5 bases each). The CDR3 consists of 14 residues. Per the germline V gene, CDR1 is SQVTM and CDR2 is ANQGSEA. CDR3 in amino acids: CSVDAGSGTNVLTF. CDR3 coding DNA: TGCAGCGTTGATGCCGGCTCTGGGACCAACGTTCTGACTTTC. Drawing the rest from reference TRBV29-1 and TRBJ2-6, the complete variable domain is SAVISQKPSRDICQRGTSLTIQCQVDSQVTMMFWYRQQPGQSLTLIATANQGSEATYESGFVIDKFPISRPNLTFSTLTVSNMSPEDSSIYLCSVDAGSGTNVLTFGAGSRLTVL.

This clonotype was recorded many times. The chain joins TRBV4-1 to TRBJ2-1, with TRBD2 as a possible D gene (6 bases). Germline CDR1 MGHRA, CDR2 YSYEKL. Trimming pared 4 bases from V and 6 bases from J, leaving 10 bases between. The CDR3 extends over 13 amino acids. The DNA of the CDR3 is TGCGCCAGCAGCCTGACTAGGGTCAATGAGCAGTTCTTC. Translation: CASSLTRVNEQFF.

The table lists this clonotype with a count of one. Just one base apart from a much larger clone, this may be a read error. The rearrangement joins TRBV5-5 to TRBJ2-2; perhaps TRBD2 as D (6 bases). Germline values: CDR1 SGHKS, CDR2 YYEKEE (reference sequence). This CDR3 comprises 16 residues. Trimming pared 3 bases from V and 2 bases from J, leaving 14 bases between. This chain's CDR3 is CASSSLGRGNTGELFF. CDR3 nucleotides: TGTGCCAGCAGCTCCCTCGGGAGAGGTAACACCGGGGAGCTGTTTTTT. Complete variable domain (other parts from reference TRBV5-5 and TRBJ2-2): DAGVTQSPTHLIKTRGQQVTLRCSPISGHKSVSWYQQVLGQGPQFIFQYYEKEERGRGNFPDRFSARQFPNYSSELNVNALLLGDSALYLCASSSLGRGNTGELFFGEGSRLTVL.

V gene TRBV7-3 combines with J gene TRBJ2-5; D ambiguous. This CDR3 contains 13 residues. Germline CDR1 is SGHTA and CDR2 is FQGTGA. V lost 2 bases, J lost 5 bases, and 9 bases lay in between. CDR3 amino acids: CASSLHQSETQYF. In DNA, the CDR3 is TGTGCCAGCAGCTTACATCAGAGCGAGACCCAGTACTTC.

As regards this clonotype: The junction departs from the called germline gene at one end, perhaps through a read error. The J gene is TRBJ2-7, the V gene TRBV11-2; perhaps TRBD1 as D (6 bases). This CDR3 spans 12 amino acids. Germline values: CDR1 SGHAT, CDR2 FQNNGV. The CDR3 region has the DNA TGTGCCAGCAGCCGACAGGAATACGAGCAATACTTC. Its translation: CASSRQEYEQYF. Looking up the rest from reference TRBV11-2 and TRBJ2-7 gives the full variable domain: EAGVAQSPRYKIIEKRQSVAFWCNPISGHATLYWYQQILGQGPKLLIQFQNNGVVDDSQLPKDRFSAERLKGVDSTLKIQPAKLEDSAVYLCASSRQEYEQYFGPGTRLTVT.

This clonotype was picked up a small number of times. A read error may account for a junction end that differs from germline. The rearrangement joins TRBV7-9 to TRBJ2-3; 11 nucleotides line up with TRBD2. Germline V gives CDR1 SEHNR, CDR2 FQNEAQ (reference sequence). The CDR3 contains 15 residues. The CDR3 DNA is TGTGCCAGCAGCTATACTAGCGGGAGCAGAGATACGCAGTATTTT. As protein: CASSYTSGSRDTQYF.

This clonotype was counted a few times. The V gene is TRBV28, the J gene TRBJ1-6; D is unresolved. The CDR3 totals 13 residues. CDR1 and CDR2 from the germline V gene are MDHEN and SYDVKM. The V end lost 8 bases, the J end lost 3 bases, and 8 bases lay between the germline ends. CDR3 in DNA: TGTGCCAGCCGACAAGTCTATAATTCACCCCTCCACTTT. It yields the protein CASRQVYNSPLHF. Variable domain in full (rest from reference TRBV28 and TRBJ1-6): DVKVTQSSRYLVKRTGEKVFLECVQDMDHENMFWYRQDPGLGLRLIYFSYDVKMKEKGDIPEGYSVSREKKERFSLILESASTNQTSMYLCASRQVYNSPLHFGNGTRLTVT.

Many counts were recorded for this clonotype. The chain uses TRBV11-2 and TRBJ2-7; 8 positions agree with TRBD2. CDR3 length: 20 amino acids. Trimming removed 2 bases from V and 6 bases from J; junction bases left unmatched: 24. Per germline, CDR1 SGHAT and CDR2 FQNNGV. The DNA for the CDR3 is TGTGCCAGCAGCTTAATTTGGGACATAACCCTAGCGGGCCTAGGACGCGAGCAGTACTTC. This translates into CASSLIWDITLAGLGREQYF.

For this clonotype: It is likely a read error, because the conserved phenylalanine at the end of the CDR3 is missing. J is TRBJ2-7 and V is TRBV12-3 or TRBV12-4, with 14 bases that match TRBD2. The CDR3 sequence is 17 residues long. The CDR3 sequence is CTSSSGLAGGYAYEQYL. The CDR3 DNA follows: TGTACCAGCAGTTCTGGACTAGCGGGAGGTTACGCCTACGAGCAGTACTTA.

This rearrangement joins TRBV11-2 to TRBJ2-4, with unresolved D. V dropped 1 base and J dropped 8 bases, with 12 bases sitting between them. The CDR3 contains 14 residues. Germline CDR1 is SGHAT and CDR2 is FQNNGV. CDR3 DNA: TGTGCCAGCAGCTTAGCTTCCCCCGGGCACATTCAGTACTTC. Encoded protein: CASSLASPGHIQYF.

As regards this clonotype: A read error is possible here, since a much larger clone lies one base away. The chain links TRBV6-2 or TRBV6-3 to TRBJ1-5; unclear D gene. V lost 5 bases to trimming and J lost 1 base, with 27 bases between them. The length of the CDR3 is 20 residues. The germline V gene encodes CDR1 MNHEY and CDR2 SVGEGT. This CDR3 is CASSRPFEVGVFRSNQPQHF. In DNA, the CDR3 is TGTGCCAGCAGTCGACCATTCGAGGTTGGGGTATTTCGCAGCAATCAGCCCCAGCATTTT.

As concerns this clonotype: At one end, the junction sequence differs from germline, possibly due to a read error. As DNA, the CDR3 is TGCAGCGTTGCCGTAGCTAGCGGTTACAATGACCAGTTCTTC. As protein: CSVAVASGYNDQFF. The chain joins TRBV29-1 to TRBJ2-1, with 7 bases lining up with TRBD2. The length of the CDR3 is 14 residues. Looked up from germline, CDR1 is SQVTM and CDR2 is ANQGSEA.

Regarding this clonotype: It may be a read error: a sequence one base away is much more abundant. The chain couples TRBV4-1 to TRBJ2-3; D tentatively reads TRBD1 or TRBD2 (5 bases each). Trimming took off 2 bases at V and 5 bases at J, with 11 bases between the two ends. The CDR3 covers 14 residues. Germline V lookup: CDR1 MGHRA, CDR2 YSYEKL. CDR3 loop: CASSQIQEVDTQYF. The DNA of the CDR3 is TGCGCCAGCAGCCAAATACAGGAGGTAGATACGCAGTATTTT.